This T cell receptor beta chain was identified during a study of T cell responses to AZD1222 COVID-19 vaccine. Details on this clone: No antigen is known for it.

Assay: immunoSEQ multiplex PCR; the TCRdb copy retains only in-frame clones and omits some. The table records roughly 140,000 clones, just under 95% of them present only once. Trimming took off 4 bases at V and 7 bases at J, with 10 bases between the two ends. In germline, CDR1 is MNHEY, CDR2 SVGAGI. The CDR3 is made up of 12 amino acids. Broader study findings: With two AZD1222 doses given, Spike-specific TCR breadth and depth both rose. Seropositivity was recorded at baseline in only a handful of AZD1222 recipients.

The chain has TRBV6-5 and TRBJ1-2, with D uncertain. Here the sequenced sample was peripheral blood, taken after recovery from COVID-19. The receptor's source is an adult who had recovered from COVID-19. CDR3 loop: CASSSDRIGYTF. CDR3 bases: TGTGCCAGCAGTTCGGATCGTATTGGCTACACCTTC.